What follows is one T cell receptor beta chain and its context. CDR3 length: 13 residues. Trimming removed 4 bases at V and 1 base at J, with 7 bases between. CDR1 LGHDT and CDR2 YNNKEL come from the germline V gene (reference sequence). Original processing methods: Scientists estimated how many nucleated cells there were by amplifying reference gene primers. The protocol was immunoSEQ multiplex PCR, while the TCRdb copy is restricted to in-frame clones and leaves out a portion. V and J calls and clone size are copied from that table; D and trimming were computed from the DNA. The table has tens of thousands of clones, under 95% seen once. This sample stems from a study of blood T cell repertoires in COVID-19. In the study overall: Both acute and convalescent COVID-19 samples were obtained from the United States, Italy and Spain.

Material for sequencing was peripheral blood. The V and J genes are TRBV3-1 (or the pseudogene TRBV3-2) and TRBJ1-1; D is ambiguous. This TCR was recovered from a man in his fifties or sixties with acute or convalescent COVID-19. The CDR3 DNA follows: TGTGCCAGCAGCCCGCGGCAGAACACTGAAGCTTTCTTT. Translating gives CASSPRQNTEAFF.